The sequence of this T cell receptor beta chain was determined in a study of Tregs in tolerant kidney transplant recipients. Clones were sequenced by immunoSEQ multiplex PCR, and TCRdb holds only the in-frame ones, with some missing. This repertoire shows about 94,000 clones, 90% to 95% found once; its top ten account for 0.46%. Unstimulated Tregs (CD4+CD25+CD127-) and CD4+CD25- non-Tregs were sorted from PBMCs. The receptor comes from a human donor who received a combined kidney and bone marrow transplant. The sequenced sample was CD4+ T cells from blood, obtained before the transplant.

The CDR3 is CSVPGFRTSVTDTQYF. CDR3 in DNA: TGCAGCGTTCCCGGGTTCAGGACTAGCGTAACAGATACGCAGTATTTT. This rearrangement joins TRBV29-1 to TRBJ2-3, with 9 bases lining up with TRBD2. CDR1 and CDR2 (germline): SQVTM, ANQGSEA. V lost 5 bases and J lost 3; bases outside the gene matches: 12. This CDR3 has 16 residues.